This T cell receptor beta chain was captured in a study of CD8 T cells in Susac syndrome. Sequencing of TCR beta was carried out in blood CD8+ and CD4+ T cells. Both CD4+ and CD8+ T cells were negatively isolated, and TEMRA cells underwent FACS enrichment. The RNA, roughly 0.45 to 1 ug, was put through reverse transcription using random hexamers. Amplification of TCR beta CDR3 by immunoSEQ multiplex PCR spanned 54 Vbeta and 13 Jbeta. MiXCR was run by TCRdb on the immunoSEQ multiplex PCR reads, yielding one entry per CDR3 protein. There are more than 150,000 distinct CDR3 sequences in the sample; under 97% occur only once, and around 0.092% lies in the top ten. Germline V gene lookup returns CDR1 SGHVT and CDR2 SQSDAQ. The CDR3 covers 15 residues. V shed 0 bases and J shed 5 bases, with 14 bases lying between them.

The receptor's source is a human donor with Susac syndrome. The sequenced sample consisted of CD4+ T cells from PBMCs. J is TRBJ2-7 and V is TRBV7-4; D could derive from TRBD1 or TRBD2 (7 bases each). The CDR3 nucleotides are TGTGCCAGCAGCTTAGCCCAGCGGGGACAGAACGAGCAGTACTTC. Translated: CASSLAQRGQNEQYF.